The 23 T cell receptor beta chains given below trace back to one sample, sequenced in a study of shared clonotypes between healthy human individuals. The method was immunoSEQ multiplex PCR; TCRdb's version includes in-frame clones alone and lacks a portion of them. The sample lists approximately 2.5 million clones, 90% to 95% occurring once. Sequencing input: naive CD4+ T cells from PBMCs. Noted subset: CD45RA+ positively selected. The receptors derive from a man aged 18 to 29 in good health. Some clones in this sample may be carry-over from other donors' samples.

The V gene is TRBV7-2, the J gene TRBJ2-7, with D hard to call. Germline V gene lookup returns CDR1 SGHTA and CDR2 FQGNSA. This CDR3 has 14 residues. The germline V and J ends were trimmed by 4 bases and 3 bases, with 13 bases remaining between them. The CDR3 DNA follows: TGTGCCAGCAGCTCCCGAAGGGATTTCTACGAGCAGTACTTC. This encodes CASSSRRDFYEQYF.

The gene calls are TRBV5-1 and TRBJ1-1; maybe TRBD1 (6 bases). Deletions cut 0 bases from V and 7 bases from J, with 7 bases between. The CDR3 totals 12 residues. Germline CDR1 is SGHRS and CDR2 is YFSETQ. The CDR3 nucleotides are TGCGCCAGCAGCTTGGGGACAGATGAAGCTTTCTTT. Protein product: CASSLGTDEAFF. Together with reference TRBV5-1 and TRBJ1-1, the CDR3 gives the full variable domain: KAGVTQTPRYLIKTRGQQVTLSCSPISGHRSVSWYQQTPGQGLQFLFEYFSETQRNKGNFPGRFSGRQFSNSRSEMNVSTLELGDSALYLCASSLGTDEAFFGQGTRLTVV.

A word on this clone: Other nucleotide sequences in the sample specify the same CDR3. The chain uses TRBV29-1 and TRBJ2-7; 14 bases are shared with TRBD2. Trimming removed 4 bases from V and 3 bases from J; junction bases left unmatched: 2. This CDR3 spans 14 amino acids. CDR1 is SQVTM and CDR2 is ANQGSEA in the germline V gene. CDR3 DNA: TGCAGCGTTGGAGGACTAGCGGGAGGCTACGAGCAGTACTTC. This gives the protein CSVGGLAGGYEQYF.

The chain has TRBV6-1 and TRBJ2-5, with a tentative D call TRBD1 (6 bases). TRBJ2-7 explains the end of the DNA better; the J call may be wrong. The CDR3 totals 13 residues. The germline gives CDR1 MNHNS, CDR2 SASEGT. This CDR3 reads CASSPRGPYEQYF. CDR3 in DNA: TGTGCCAGCAGTCCCAGGGGCCCCTACGAGCAGTACTTC.

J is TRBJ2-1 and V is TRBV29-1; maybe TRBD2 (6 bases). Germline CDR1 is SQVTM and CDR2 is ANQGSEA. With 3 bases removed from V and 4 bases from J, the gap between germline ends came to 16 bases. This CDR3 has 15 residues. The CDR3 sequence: CSVDSFGAGYNEQFF. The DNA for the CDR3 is TGCAGCGTTGATTCCTTTGGGGCGGGGTACAATGAGCAGTTCTTC.

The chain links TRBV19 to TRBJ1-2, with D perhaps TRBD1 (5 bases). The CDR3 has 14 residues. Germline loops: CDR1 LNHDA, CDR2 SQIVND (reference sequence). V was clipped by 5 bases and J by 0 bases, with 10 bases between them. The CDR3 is CASSRTPTNYGYTF. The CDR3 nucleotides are TGTGCCAGTAGTCGGACACCCACTAACTATGGCTACACCTTC.

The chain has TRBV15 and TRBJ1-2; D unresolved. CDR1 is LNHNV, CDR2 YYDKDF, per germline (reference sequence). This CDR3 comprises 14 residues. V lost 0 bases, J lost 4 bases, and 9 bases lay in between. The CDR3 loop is CATSRDRSPYGYTF. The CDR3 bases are TGTGCCACCAGCAGAGATCGTTCCCCCTATGGCTACACCTTC.

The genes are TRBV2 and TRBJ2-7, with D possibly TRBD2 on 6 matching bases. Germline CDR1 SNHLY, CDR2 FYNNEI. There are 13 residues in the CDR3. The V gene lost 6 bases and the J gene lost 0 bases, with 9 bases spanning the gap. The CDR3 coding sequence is TGTGCCAGCAGGGGCGGGGCCTCCTACGAGCAGTACTTC. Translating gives CASRGGASYEQYF. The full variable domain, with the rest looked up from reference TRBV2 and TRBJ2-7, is EPEVTQTPSHQVTQMGQEVILRCVPISNHLYFYWYRQILGQKVEFLVSFYNNEISEKSEIFDDQFSVERPDGSNFTLKIRSTKLEDSAMYFCASRGGASYEQYFGPGTRLTVT.

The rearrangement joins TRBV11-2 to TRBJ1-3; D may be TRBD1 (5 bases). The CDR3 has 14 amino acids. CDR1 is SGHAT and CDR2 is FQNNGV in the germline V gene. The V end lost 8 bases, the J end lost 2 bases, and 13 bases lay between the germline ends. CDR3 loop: CASSRAPAGNTIYF. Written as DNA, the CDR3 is TGTGCCAGCTCCAGGGCCCCCGCTGGAAACACCATATATTTT.

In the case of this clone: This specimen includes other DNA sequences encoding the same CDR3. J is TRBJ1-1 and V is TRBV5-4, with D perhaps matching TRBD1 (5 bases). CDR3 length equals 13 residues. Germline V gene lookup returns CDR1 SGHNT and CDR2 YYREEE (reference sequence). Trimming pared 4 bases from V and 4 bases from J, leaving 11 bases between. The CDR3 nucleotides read TGTGCCAGCAGCCTAGGGGTGTCCACTGAAGCTTTCTTT. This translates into CASSLGVSTEAFF.

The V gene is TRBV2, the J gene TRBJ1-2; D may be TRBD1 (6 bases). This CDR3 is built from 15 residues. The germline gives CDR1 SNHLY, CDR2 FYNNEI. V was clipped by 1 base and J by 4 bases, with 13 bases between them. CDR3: CASSEGPGAGYGYTF. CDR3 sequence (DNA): TGTGCCAGCAGTGAAGGTCCGGGGGCGGGCTATGGCTACACCTTC.

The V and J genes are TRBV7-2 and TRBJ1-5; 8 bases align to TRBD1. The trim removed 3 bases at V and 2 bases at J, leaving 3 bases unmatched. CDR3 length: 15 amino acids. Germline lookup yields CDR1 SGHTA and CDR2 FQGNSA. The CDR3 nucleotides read TGTGCCAGCAGCTTCGACAGGGGAGGCAATCAGCCCCAGCATTTT. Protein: CASSFDRGGNQPQHF.

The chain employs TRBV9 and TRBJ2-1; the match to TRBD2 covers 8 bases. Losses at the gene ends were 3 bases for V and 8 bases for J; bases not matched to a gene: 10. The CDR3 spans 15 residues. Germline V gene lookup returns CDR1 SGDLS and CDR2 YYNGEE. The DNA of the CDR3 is TGTGCCAGCAGCGAGGGAAGACTAGCGAGTCATGAGCAGTTCTTC. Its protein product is CASSEGRLASHEQFF.

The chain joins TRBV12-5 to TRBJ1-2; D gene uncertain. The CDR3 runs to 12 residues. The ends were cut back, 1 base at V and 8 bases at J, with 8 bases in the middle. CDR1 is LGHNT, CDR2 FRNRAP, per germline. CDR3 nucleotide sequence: TGTGCTAGTGGTTTGGAGTGGGAGGGCTACACCTTC. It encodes CASGLEWEGYTF.

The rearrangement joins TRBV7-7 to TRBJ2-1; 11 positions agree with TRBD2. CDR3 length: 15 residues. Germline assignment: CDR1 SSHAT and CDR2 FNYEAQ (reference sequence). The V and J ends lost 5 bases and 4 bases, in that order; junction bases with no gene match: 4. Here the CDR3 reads CASSQGTSGYNEQFF. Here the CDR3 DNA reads TGTGCCAGCAGCCAGGGGACTAGCGGATACAATGAGCAGTTCTTC.

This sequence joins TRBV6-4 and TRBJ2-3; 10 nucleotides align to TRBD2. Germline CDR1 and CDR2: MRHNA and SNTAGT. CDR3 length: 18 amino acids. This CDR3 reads CAKQGGLAPGLGTDTQYF. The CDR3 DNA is TGTGCAAAACAGGGGGGACTAGCGCCCGGACTTGGCACAGATACGCAGTATTTT.

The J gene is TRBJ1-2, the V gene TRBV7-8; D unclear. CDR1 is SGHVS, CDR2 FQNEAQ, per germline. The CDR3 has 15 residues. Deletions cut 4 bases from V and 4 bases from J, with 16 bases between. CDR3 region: CASSSLGRNLYGYTF. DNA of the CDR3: TGTGCCAGCAGCTCCCTCGGACGGAACCTCTATGGCTACACCTTC.

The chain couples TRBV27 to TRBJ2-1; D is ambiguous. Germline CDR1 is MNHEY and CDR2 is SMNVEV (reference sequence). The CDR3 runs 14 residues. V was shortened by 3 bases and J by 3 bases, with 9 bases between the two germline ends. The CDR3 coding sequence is TGTGCCAGCAGTTTCCAGTCCCGCTACAATGAGCAGTTCTTC. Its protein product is CASSFQSRYNEQFF.

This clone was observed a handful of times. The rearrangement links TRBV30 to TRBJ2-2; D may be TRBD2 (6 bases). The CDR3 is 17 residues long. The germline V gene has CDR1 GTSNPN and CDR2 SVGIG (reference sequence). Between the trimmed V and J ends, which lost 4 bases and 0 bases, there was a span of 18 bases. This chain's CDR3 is CAWTAGLPDPNTGELFF. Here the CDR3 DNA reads TGTGCCTGGACCGCGGGACTCCCCGATCCGAACACCGGGGAGCTGTTTTTT.

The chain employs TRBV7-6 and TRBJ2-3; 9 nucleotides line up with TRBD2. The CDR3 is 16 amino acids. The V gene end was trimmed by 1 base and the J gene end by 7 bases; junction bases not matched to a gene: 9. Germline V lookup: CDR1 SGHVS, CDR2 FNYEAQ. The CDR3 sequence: CASSLVGREGSHTQYF. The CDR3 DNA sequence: TGTGCCAGCAGCTTAGTGGGGCGGGAGGGCTCACATACGCAGTATTTT.

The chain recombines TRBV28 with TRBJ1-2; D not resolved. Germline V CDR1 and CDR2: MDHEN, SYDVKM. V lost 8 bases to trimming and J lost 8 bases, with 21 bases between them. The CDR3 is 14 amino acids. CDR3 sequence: CASGRAARAGGYTF. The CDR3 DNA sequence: TGTGCCAGCGGCCGGGCCGCCCGCGCGGGAGGCTACACCTTC.

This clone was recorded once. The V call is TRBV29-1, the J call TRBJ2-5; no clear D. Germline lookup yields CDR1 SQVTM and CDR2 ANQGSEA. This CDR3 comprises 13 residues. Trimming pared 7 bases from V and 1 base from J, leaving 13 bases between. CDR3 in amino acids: CSAEVRIQETQYF. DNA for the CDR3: TGCAGCGCAGAAGTGCGGATCCAAGAGACCCAGTACTTC.

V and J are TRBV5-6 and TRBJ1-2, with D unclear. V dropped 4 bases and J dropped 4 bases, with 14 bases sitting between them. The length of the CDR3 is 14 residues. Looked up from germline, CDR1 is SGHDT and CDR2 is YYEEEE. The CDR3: CASSPDSGFYGYTF. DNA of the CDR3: TGTGCCAGCAGCCCCGATTCAGGTTTCTATGGCTACACCTTC.